The rows below give T cell receptor beta chains drawn from one sample of a study of cytomegalovirus exposure and HLA in healthy donors. Here immunoSEQ multiplex PCR was the method, and the copy in TCRdb shows in-frame clones only, minus some. The table records fewer than 120,000 clones, 78% of them present only once. The sample comprised PBMCs. The origin of the receptors is a woman aged 25 to 39 in good health and CMV-seronegative. The CDR3 runs from the conserved cysteine through the conserved F or W. The D gene is left open where the match is weak. The size entry is marked missing in some rows and otherwise reads once, few, many or a size class.

clone_size: .; j_call: TRBJ1-1; d_call: .; v_call: TRBV10-3; cdr3_aa: CAISAGVGSTEAFF; cdr3_nt: TGTGCCATCAGTGCGGGGGTTGGTAGCACTGAAGCTTTCTTT
clone_size: .; j_call: TRBJ1-3; d_call: TRBD1; v_call: TRBV5-1; cdr3_aa: CASSSTGGKNTIYF; cdr3_nt: TGCGCCAGCAGCTCGACAGGGGGCAAAAACACCATATATTTT
clone_size: .; j_call: TRBJ1-2; d_call: TRBD1; v_call: TRBV10-3; cdr3_aa: CAISQPTGVSGGYTF; cdr3_nt: TGTGCCATCAGTCAACCGACAGGGGTTTCTGGTGGCTACACCTTC
clone_size: few; j_call: TRBJ1-2; d_call: .; v_call: TRBV4-1; cdr3_aa: CASSQGDSHYGYTF; cdr3_nt: TGCGCCAGCAGCCAAGGTGACAGCCACTATGGCTACACCTTC
clone_size: .; j_call: TRBJ2-6; d_call: .; v_call: TRBV29-1; cdr3_aa: CSVEVLMRNLSGANVLTF; cdr3_nt: TGCAGCGTTGAAGTCTTGATGCGGAACCTCTCTGGGGCCAACGTCCTGACTTTC
clone_size: .; j_call: TRBJ2-1; d_call: TRBD1; v_call: TRBV6-5; cdr3_aa: CASTPGTGYNEQFF; cdr3_nt: TGTGCCAGCACCCCCGGGACAGGTTACAATGAGCAGTTCTTC
clone_size: .; j_call: TRBJ1-6; d_call: .; v_call: TRBV6-1; cdr3_aa: CASFYIRGAPLHF; cdr3_nt: TGTGCCAGCTTTTATATTAGGGGTGCACCCCTCCACTTT
clone_size: .; j_call: TRBJ2-7; d_call: TRBD1; v_call: TRBV27; cdr3_aa: CASGNRGDYEQYF; cdr3_nt: TGTGCCAGCGGCAACAGGGGAGACTACGAGCAGTACTTC
clone_size: once; j_call: TRBJ1-6; d_call: .; v_call: TRBV5-4; cdr3_aa: CASSLGSGSYNSPLHF; cdr3_nt: TGTGCCAGCAGCTTGGGGTCAGGGTCCTATAATTCACCCCTCCACTTT
clone_size: few; j_call: TRBJ2-7; d_call: .; v_call: TRBV28; cdr3_aa: CASRGGGPYEQYF; cdr3_nt: TGTGCCAGCAGGGGGGGTGGGCCCTACGAGCAGTACTTC
clone_size: few; j_call: TRBJ2-1; d_call: TRBD2; v_call: TRBV6-4; cdr3_aa: CASSDGASGGNEQFF; cdr3_nt: TGTGCCAGCAGTGATGGGGCTAGCGGGGGCAATGAGCAGTTCTTC
clone_size: .; j_call: TRBJ1-5; d_call: .; v_call: TRBV19; cdr3_aa: CASTPGGYGQPQHF; cdr3_nt: TGTGCCAGTACCCCGGGGGGGTATGGGCAGCCCCAGCATTTT
clone_size: .; j_call: TRBJ1-1; d_call: .; v_call: TRBV9; cdr3_aa: CASSAAAGWDTEAFF; cdr3_nt: TGTGCCAGCAGCGCCGCGGCAGGGTGGGACACTGAAGCTTTCTTT
clone_size: .; j_call: TRBJ2-1; d_call: TRBD2; v_call: TRBV5-1; cdr3_aa: CASSLGLAGIQSSYNEQFF; cdr3_nt: TGCGCCAGCAGCTTGGGACTAGCGGGGATCCAGAGCTCCTACAATGAGCAGTTCTTC
clone_size: .; j_call: TRBJ2-2; d_call: .; v_call: TRBV11-3; cdr3_aa: CASSSGLLAGELFF; cdr3_nt: TGTGCCAGCAGCTCTGGGCTACTCGCCGGGGAGCTGTTTTTT
clone_size: .; j_call: TRBJ2-3; d_call: .; v_call: TRBV5-4; cdr3_aa: CASSLSGGTDTQYF; cdr3_nt: TGTGCCAGCAGCTTATCCGGGGGAACAGATACGCAGTATTTT
clone_size: .; j_call: TRBJ2-3; d_call: TRBD1; v_call: TRBV5-4; cdr3_aa: CASSQGQGGDTQYF; cdr3_nt: TGTGCCAGCAGCCAGGGACAGGGAGGGGATACGCAGTATTTT
clone_size: .; j_call: TRBJ1-1; d_call: TRBD1; v_call: TRBV6-1; cdr3_aa: CASSENRGNTEAFF; cdr3_nt: TGTGCCAGCAGTGAGAACAGGGGGAACACTGAAGCTTTCTTT
clone_size: .; j_call: TRBJ1-5; d_call: TRBD1; v_call: TRBV28; cdr3_aa: CAATGNRNQPQHF; cdr3_nt: TGTGCCGCGACAGGGAACAGGAATCAGCCCCAGCATTTT
clone_size: .; j_call: TRBJ2-5; d_call: TRBD2; v_call: TRBV9; cdr3_aa: CASSPGTSGGTQETQYF; cdr3_nt: TGTGCCAGCAGCCCCGGGACTAGCGGGGGAACCCAAGAGACCCAGTACTTC